This entry features one T cell receptor (beta chain) sequence. Its specificity is not known. This specimen comes from a study of T cell responses to AZD1222 COVID-19 vaccine. CDR1 and CDR2 (germline): SGHTA, FQGNSA. J was trimmed by 7 bases and V by 3 bases; bases with no gene match: 14. The CDR3 covers 17 residues. Whole-study findings and limits: Donors were mostly white British, more females; clonal diversity possibly underestimated. The breadth and depth of Spike-specific TCRs increased once two AZD1222 doses had been given. AZD1222 recipients seropositive at baseline numbered only five or six. Regions 160-218 and 743-854 held dominance among vaccine-associated CD4 TCRs, which spanned spike.

Clones were sequenced by immunoSEQ multiplex PCR, and TCRdb holds only the in-frame ones, with some missing. The sample carries under 200,000 clones, over 85% recorded once. This specimen was peripheral blood, taken 28 days after the second dose of the MenACWY control vaccine. The source of this sequence is an adult who received the MenACWY meningococcal vaccine as a control. This chain uses TRBV7-2 with TRBJ1-4; 7 positions match TRBD1. CDR3: CASSFLSLGGASEKLFF. The CDR3 coding sequence is TGTGCCAGCAGCTTTTTATCGCTAGGGGGCGCGAGTGAAAAACTGTTTTTT.